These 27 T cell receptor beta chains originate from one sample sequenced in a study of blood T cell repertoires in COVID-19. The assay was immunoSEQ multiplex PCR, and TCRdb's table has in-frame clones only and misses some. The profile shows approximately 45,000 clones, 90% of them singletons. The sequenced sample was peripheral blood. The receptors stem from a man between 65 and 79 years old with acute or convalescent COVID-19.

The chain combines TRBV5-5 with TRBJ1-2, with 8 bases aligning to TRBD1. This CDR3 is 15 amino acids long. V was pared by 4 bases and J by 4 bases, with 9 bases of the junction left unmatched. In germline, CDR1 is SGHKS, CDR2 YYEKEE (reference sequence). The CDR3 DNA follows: TGTGCCAGCAGCCAGGCGGGCAGGGGGCTCTATGGCTACACCTTC. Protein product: CASSQAGRGLYGYTF.

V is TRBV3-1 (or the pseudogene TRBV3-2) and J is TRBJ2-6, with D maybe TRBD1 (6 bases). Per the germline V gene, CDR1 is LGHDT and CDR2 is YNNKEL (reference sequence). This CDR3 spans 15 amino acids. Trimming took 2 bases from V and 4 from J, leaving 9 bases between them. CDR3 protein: CASSQQGHGANVLTF. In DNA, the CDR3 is TGTGCCAGCAGCCAACAGGGGCACGGGGCCAACGTCCTGACTTTC.

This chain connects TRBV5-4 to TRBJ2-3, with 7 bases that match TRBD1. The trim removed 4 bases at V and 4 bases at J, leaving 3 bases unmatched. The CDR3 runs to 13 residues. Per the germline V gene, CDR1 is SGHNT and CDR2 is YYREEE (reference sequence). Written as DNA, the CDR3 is TGTGCCAGCAGCACAGGGGTTGCAGATACGCAGTATTTT. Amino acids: CASSTGVADTQYF.

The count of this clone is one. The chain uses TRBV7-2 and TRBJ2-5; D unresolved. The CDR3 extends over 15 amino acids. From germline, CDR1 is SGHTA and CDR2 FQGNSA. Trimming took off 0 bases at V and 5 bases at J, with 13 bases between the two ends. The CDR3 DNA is TGTGCCAGCAGCTTAGCGCTCCCGGGTGGTGAGACCCAGTACTTC. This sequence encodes CASSLALPGGETQYF.

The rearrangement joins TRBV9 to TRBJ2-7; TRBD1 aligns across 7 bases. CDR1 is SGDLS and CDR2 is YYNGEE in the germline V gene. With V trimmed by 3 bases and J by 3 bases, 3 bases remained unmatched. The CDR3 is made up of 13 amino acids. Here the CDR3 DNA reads TGTGCCAGCAGCGGGCGGACAGGCTACGAGCAGTACTTC. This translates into CASSGRTGYEQYF.

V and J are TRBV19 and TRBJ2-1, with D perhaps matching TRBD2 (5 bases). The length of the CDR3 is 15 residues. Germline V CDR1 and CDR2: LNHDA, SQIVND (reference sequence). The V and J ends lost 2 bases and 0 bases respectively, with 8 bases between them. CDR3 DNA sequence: TGTGCCAGTAGTATACTTGGGAGCTCCTACAATGAGCAGTTCTTC. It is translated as CASSILGSSYNEQFF.

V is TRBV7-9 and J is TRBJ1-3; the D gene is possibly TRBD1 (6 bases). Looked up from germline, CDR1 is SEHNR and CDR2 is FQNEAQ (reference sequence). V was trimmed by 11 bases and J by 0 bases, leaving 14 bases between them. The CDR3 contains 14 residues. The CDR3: CAGRGGSSGNTIYF. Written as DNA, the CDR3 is TGTGCCGGCCGGGGGGGCAGCTCTGGAAACACCATATATTTT.

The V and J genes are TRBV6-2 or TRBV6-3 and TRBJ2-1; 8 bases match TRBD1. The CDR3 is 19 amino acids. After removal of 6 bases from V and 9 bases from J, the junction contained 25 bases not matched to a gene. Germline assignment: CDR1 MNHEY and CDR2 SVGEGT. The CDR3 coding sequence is TGTGCCAGCAGACCTGAAGGGGCAGGGGGCGGCCCGGCGACAGGTGAGCAGTTCTTC. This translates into CASRPEGAGGGPATGEQFF.

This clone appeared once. Written as DNA, the CDR3 is TGCGCCAGCAGCGAATCTAGCGGGACCTACGAGCAGTACTTC. Its protein product is CASSESSGTYEQYF. This sequence joins TRBV4-1 and TRBJ2-7; 9 nucleotides align to TRBD2. There are 14 residues in the CDR3. After removal of 5 bases from V and 2 bases from J, the junction contained 4 bases not matched to a gene. Germline-derived CDR1 and CDR2 are MGHRA and YSYEKL.

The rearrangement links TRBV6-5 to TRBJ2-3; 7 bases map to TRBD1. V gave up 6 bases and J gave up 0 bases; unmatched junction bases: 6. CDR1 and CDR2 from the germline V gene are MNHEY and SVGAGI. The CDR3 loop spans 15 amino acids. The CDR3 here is CASSPGTASTDTQYF. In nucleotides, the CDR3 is TGTGCCAGCAGCCCCGGGACAGCTAGCACAGATACGCAGTATTTT.

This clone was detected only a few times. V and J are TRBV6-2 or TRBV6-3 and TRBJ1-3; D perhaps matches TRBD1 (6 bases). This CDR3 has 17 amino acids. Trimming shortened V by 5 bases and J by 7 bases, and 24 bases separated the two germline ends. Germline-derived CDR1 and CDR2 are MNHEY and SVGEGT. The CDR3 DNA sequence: TGTGCCAGCAGTCCCGGACAGACCCTATCCTCCCTGAACACCATATATTTT. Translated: CASSPGQTLSSLNTIYF.

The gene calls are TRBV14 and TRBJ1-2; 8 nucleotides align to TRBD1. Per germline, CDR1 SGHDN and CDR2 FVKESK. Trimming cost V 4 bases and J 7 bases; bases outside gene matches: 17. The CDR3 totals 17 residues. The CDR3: CASSPRVSAGTGSGYTF. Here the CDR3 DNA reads TGTGCCAGCAGCCCCCGGGTTAGCGCCGGGACAGGTTCTGGCTACACCTTC. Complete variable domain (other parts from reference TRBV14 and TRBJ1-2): EAGVTQFPSHSVIEKGQTVTLRCDPISGHDNLYWYRRVMGKEIKFLLHFVKESKQDESGMPNNRFLAERTGGTYSTLKVQPAELEDSGVYFCASSPRVSAGTGSGYTFGSGTRLTVV.

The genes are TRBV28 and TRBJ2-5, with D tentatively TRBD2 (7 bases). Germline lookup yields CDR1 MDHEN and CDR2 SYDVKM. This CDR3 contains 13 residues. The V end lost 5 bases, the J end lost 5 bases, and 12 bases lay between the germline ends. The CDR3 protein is CASSRGARETQYF. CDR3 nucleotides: TGTGCCAGCAGTCGGGGGGCCCGGGAGACCCAGTACTTC.

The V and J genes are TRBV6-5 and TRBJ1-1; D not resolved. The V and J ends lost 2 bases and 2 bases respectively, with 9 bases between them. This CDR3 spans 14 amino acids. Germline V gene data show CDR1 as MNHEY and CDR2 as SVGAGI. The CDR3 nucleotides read TGTGCCAGCAGTTACGCGGTTGGAAACACTGAAGCTTTCTTT. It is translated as CASSYAVGNTEAFF.

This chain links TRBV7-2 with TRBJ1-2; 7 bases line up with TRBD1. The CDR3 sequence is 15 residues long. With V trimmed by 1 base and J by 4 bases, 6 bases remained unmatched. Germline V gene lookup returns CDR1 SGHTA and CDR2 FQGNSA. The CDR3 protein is CASSLGGQEFYGYTF. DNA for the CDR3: TGTGCCAGCAGCTTAGGAGGACAGGAATTCTATGGCTACACCTTC.

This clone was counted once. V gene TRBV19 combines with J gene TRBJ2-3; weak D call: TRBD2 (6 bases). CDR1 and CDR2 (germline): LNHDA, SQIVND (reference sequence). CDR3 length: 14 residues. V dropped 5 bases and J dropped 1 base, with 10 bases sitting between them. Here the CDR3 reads CASSPGTRTDTQYF. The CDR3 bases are TGTGCCAGTAGTCCTGGGACTCGCACAGATACGCAGTATTTT.

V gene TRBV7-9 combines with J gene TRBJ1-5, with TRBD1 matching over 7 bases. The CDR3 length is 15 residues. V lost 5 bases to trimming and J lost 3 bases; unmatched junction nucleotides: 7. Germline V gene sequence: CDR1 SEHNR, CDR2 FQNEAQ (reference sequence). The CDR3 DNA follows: TGTGCCAGCAGCGCGACAGGGCCTCTCAATCAGCCCCAGCATTTT. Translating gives CASSATGPLNQPQHF. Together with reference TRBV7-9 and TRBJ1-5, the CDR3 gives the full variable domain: DTGVSQNPRHKITKRGQNVTFRCDPISEHNRLYWYRQTLGQGPEFLTYFQNEAQLEKSRLLSDRFSAERPKGSFSTLEIQRTEQGDSAMYLCASSATGPLNQPQHFGDGTRLSIL.

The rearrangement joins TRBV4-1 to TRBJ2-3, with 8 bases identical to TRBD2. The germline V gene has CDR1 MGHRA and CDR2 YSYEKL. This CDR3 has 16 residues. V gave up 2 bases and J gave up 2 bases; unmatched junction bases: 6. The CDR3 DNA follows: TGCGCCAGCAGCCAAAGCGGGAGAGCGCCCACAGATACGCAGTATTTT. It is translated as CASSQSGRAPTDTQYF.

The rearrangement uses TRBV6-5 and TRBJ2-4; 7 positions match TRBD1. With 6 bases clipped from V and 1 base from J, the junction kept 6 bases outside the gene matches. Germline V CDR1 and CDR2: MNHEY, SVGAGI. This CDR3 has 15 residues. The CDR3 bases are TGTGCCAGCAGCCGAACAGGGGTGGCCAAAAACATTCAGTACTTC. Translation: CASSRTGVAKNIQYF.

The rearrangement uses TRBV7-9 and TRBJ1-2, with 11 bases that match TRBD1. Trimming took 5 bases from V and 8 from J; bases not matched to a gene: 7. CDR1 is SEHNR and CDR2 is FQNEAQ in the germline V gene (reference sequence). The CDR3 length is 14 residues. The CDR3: CASSPWTGGYGYTF. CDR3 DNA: TGTGCCAGCAGCCCCTGGACAGGGGGCTACGGCTACACCTTC.

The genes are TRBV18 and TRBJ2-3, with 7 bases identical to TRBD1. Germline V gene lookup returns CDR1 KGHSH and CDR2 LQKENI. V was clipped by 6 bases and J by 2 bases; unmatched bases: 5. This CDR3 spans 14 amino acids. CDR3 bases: TGTGCCAGCTCTATGGGACAGTCCACAGATACGCAGTATTTT. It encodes CASSMGQSTDTQYF.

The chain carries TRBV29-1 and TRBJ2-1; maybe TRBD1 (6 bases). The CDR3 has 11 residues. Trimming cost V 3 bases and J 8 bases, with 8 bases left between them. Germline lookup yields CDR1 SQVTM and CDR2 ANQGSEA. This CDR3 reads CSVDTGYEQFF. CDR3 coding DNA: TGCAGCGTTGATACAGGGTATGAGCAGTTCTTC.

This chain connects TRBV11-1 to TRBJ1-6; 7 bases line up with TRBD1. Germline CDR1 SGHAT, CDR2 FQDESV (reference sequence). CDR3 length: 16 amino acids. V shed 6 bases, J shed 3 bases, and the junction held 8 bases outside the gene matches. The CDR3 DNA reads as TGTGCCAGCAGTCATTCACAGGGGATCTATAATTCACCCCTCCACTTT. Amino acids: CASSHSQGIYNSPLHF.

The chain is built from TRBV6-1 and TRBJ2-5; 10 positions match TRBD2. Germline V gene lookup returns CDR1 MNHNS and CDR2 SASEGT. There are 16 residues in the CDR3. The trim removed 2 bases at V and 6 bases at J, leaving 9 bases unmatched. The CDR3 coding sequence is TGTGCCAGCAGTGAAAGAGGTAGCGGGGGGAGAAAGACCCAGTACTTC. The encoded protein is CASSERGSGGRKTQYF.

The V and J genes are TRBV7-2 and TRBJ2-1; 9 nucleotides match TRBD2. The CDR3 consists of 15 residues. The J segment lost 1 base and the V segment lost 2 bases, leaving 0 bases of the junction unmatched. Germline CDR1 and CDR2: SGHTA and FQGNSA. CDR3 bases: TGTGCCAGCAGCTTACTAGCGGGGTCCTACAATGAGCAGTTCTTC. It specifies CASSLLAGSYNEQFF.

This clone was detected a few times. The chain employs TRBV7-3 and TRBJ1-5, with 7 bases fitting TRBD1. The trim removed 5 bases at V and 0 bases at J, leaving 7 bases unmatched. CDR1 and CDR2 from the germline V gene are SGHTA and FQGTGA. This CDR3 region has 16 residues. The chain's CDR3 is CASSPGQAVSNQPQHF. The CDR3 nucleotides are TGTGCCAGCAGCCCTGGACAGGCGGTTAGCAATCAGCCCCAGCATTTT.

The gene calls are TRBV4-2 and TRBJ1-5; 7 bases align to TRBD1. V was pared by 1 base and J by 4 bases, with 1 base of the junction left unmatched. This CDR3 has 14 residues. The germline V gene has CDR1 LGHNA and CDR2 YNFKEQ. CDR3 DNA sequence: TGTGCCAGCAGCCAAGGCAGGGGGAATCAGCCCCAGCATTTT. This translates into CASSQGRGNQPQHF.